Sequencing of this T cell receptor (beta chain) was carried out in a study of T cell responses to AZD1222 COVID-19 vaccine. Findings and limits, study-wide: The study sampled repertoires only after the peak T cell response. White British donors predominated, females outnumbered males, and clonal diversity was possibly underestimated.

Libraries were prepared by immunoSEQ multiplex PCR; TCRdb keeps only in-frame clonotypes and omits some of them. This table has approximately 88,000 clones, 70% to 90% appearing once. Details on this clone: As yet, its antigen is unknown.

V was pared by 6 bases and J by 5 bases, with 20 bases between. Looked up from germline, CDR1 is MNHEY and CDR2 is SVGAGI. The CDR3 covers 15 residues. This TCR came from an adult who received the AZD1222 COVID-19 vaccine. The chain carries TRBV6-5 and TRBJ2-7; the D gene could be TRBD1 or TRBD2 (6 bases each). The sample here was peripheral blood, taken 28 days after the second AZD1222 dose. CDR3 DNA sequence: TGTGCCAGCAGGGAGGGGGTTAGCAAAGCCCACGAGCAGTACTTC. Protein: CASREGVSKAHEQYF.